This T cell receptor beta chain was profiled in a study of blood T cell repertoires in COVID-19. Study-wide background: The samples span acute and convalescent COVID-19 from the United States, Italy and Spain.

Libraries were prepared by immunoSEQ multiplex PCR; TCRdb keeps only in-frame clonotypes and omits some of them. The table shows 350,000 or so clones, with approximately 83% occurring only once. V lost 5 bases and J lost 8; bases outside the gene matches: 8. The CDR3 has 13 residues. The V gene's germline CDR1 is SGHVS and CDR2 FQNEAQ. Sample: PBMCs or T cells enriched from blood (not recorded which). The J gene is TRBJ2-7, the V gene TRBV7-8, with 8 nucleotides matching TRBD1. This sequence originates from a middle-aged woman with acute COVID-19. The chain's CDR3 is CASSRLTGEKQYF. As DNA, the CDR3 is TGTGCCAGCAGCCGATTGACAGGGGAGAAGCAGTACTTC.